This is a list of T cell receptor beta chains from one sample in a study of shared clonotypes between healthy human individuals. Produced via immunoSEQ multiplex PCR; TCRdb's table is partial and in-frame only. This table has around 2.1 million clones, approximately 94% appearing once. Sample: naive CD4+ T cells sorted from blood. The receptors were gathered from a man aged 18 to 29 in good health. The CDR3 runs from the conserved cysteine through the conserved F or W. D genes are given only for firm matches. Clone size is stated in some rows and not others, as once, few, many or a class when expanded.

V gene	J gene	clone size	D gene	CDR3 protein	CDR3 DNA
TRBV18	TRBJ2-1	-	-	CASSPQAGPGNEQFF	TGTGCCAGCTCACCTCAGGCCGGCCCTGGCAATGAGCAGTTCTTC
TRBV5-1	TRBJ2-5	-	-	CASSPDTGYKETQYF	TGCGCCAGCAGCCCTGATACAGGGTACAAAGAGACCCAGTACTTC
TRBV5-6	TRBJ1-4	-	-	CASSPSGLGEKLFF	TGTGCCAGCAGCCCATCAGGGTTAGGTGAAAAACTGTTTTTT
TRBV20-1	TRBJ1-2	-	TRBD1	CSAARDSYTF	TGCAGTGCTGCCCGGGACAGTTACACCTTC
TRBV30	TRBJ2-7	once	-	CAWSVGLNYEQYF	TGTGCCTGGAGTGTAGGACTGAATTACGAGCAGTACTTC
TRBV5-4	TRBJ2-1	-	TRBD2	CAIRLAGGYNEQFF	TGTGCCATCCGACTAGCGGGAGGGTACAATGAGCAGTTCTTC
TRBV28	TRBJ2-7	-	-	CATRGGTYEQYF	TGTGCCACCCGAGGAGGGACATACGAGCAGTACTTC
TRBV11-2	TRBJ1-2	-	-	CASSLAGAGNYGYTF	TGTGCCAGCAGCTTAGCGGGGGCAGGGAACTATGGCTACACCTTC
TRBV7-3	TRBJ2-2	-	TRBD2	CASQTGLGGGELFF	TGTGCCAGCCAAACCGGACTAGGAGGCGGGGAGCTGTTTTTT
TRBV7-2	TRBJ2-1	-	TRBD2	CASSTSGGASYNEQFF	TGTGCCAGCAGTACAAGCGGGGGGGCTTCCTACAATGAGCAGTTCTTC
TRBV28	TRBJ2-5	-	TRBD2	CASSPPTTRGVQETQYF	TGTGCCAGCAGTCCCCCTACAACGCGGGGGGTCCAAGAGACCCAGTACTTC
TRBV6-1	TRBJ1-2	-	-	CASSATGQLANYGYTF	TGTGCCAGCAGTGCAACAGGACAGTTAGCTAACTATGGCTACACCTTC
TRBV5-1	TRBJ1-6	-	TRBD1	CASSFAPQGVLNSPLHF	TGCGCCAGCAGCTTTGCTCCCCAGGGGGTTCTAAATTCACCCCTCCACTTT
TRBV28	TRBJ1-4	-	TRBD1	CASSLSGTGAEKLFF	TGTGCCAGCAGTCTATCCGGGACAGGGGCTGAAAAACTGTTTTTT
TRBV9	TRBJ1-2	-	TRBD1	CASSVAAGGHYGYTF	TGTGCCAGCAGCGTAGCAGCAGGGGGACACTATGGCTACACCTTC
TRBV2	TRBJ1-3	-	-	CASSVSPGNTIYF	TGTGCCAGCAGTGTTAGCCCTGGAAACACCATATATTTT
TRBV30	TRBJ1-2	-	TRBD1	CAWSPTGGGYTF	TGTGCCTGGAGTCCGACAGGGGGTGGCTACACCTTC
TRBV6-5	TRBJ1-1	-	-	CASQRQPDTEAFF	TGTGCCAGCCAGAGGCAACCGGATACTGAAGCTTTCTTT
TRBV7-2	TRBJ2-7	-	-	CASSRTASTYEQYF	TGTGCCAGCAGCCGGACTGCCTCTACCTACGAGCAGTACTTC
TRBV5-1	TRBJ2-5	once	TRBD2	CASTRTSGGETQYF	TGCGCCAGTACCCGGACTAGCGGTGGAGAGACCCAGTACTTC
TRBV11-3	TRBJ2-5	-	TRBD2	CASSLGSGSPETQYF	TGTGCCAGCAGCTTAGGTAGCGGGAGTCCCGAGACCCAGTACTTC
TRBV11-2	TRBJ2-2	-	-	CASSGGSGTGELFF	TGTGCCAGCAGCGGAGGCAGTGGGACCGGGGAGCTGTTTTTT
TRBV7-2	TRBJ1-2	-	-	CASSEDLYGYTF	TGTGCCAGCAGCGAAGACCTCTATGGCTACACCTTC
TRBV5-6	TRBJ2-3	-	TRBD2	CASSSRLVAGGPHYF	TGTGCCAGCAGCTCCCGTTTGGTAGCGGGGGGGCCGCATTATTTT
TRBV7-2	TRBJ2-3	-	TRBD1	CASSLRQGSFTDTQYF	TGTGCCAGCAGCCTGAGACAGGGGTCCTTCACAGATACGCAGTATTTT
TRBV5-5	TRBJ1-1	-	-	CASSLRDTENTEAFF	TGTGCCAGCAGCCTCCGGGACACAGAGAACACTGAAGCTTTCTTT
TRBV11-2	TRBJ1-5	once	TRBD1	CASSLGDRANQPQHF	TGTGCCAGCAGCTTAGGGGACAGGGCCAATCAGCCCCAGCATTTT
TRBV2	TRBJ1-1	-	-	CASALVRANTEAFF	TGTGCCAGCGCCCTGGTGCGGGCGAACACTGAAGCTTTCTTT
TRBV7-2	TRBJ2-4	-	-	CASSPGDLNIQYF	TGTGCCAGCAGCCCAGGGGACCTAAACATTCAGTACTTC
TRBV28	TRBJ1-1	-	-	CASRGVDTEAFF	TGTGCCAGCAGAGGTGTGGACACTGAAGCTTTCTTT
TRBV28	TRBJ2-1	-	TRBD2	CASSSSRTSVYNEQFF	TGTGCCAGCAGTTCCTCGAGGACTAGCGTCTACAATGAGCAGTTCTTC
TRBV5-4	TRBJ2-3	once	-	CASSLGLSDTQYF	TGTGCCAGCAGCCTCGGCCTGTCAGATACGCAGTATTTT
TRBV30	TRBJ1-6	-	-	CAWGQIYNSPLHF	TGTGCCTGGGGACAGATCTATAATTCACCCCTCCACTTT
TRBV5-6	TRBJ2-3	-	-	CASSLLGRGPTDTQYF	TGTGCCAGCAGCCTGCTGGGGAGAGGGCCCACAGATACGCAGTATTTT
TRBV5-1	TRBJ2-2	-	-	CASHRDSNTGELFF	TGCGCCAGCCATCGCGACAGTAACACCGGGGAGCTGTTTTTT
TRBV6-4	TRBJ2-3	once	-	CASSEGGDTQYF	TGTGCCAGCAGTGAGGGAGGTGATACGCAGTATTTT
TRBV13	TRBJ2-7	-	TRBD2	CASSRSGLGNEQYF	TGTGCCAGCAGTCGTAGCGGGCTCGGGAACGAGCAGTACTTC
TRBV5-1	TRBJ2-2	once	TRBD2	CASSLSVSGGVTGELFF	TGCGCCAGCAGCTTGAGTGTGAGCGGGGGAGTCACCGGGGAGCTGTTTTTT
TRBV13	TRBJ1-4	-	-	CASSSGRGEKLFF	TGTGCCAGCAGCTCTGGACGGGGTGAAAAACTGTTTTTT
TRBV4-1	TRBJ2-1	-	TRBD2	CASQSGDAYNEQFF	TGCGCCAGCCAGAGCGGGGACGCCTACAATGAGCAGTTCTTC
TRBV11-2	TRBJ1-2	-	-	CASSLEGRKVANYGYTF	TGTGCCAGCAGCTTAGAAGGAAGGAAGGTGGCCAACTATGGCTACACCTTC
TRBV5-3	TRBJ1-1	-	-	CARSLAELLMNTEAFF	TGTGCCAGAAGCTTGGCGGAGCTCCTCATGAACACTGAAGCTTTCTTT